A single sample gave rise to the 18 T cell receptor beta chains below, sequenced in a study of CD8+ T cells in alopecia areata. Treatment defined: oral pan-JAK inhibitor, 5-10 mg twice daily. In each case, RNA was isolated and then reverse transcribed into cDNA as the sequencing template. Some clones are missing from TCRdb's copy, which holds only in-frame ones; the method was immunoSEQ multiplex PCR. The sample carries 95,000 to 150,000 clones, approximately 60% recorded once. The source material was CD4+ T cells sorted from blood, sampled at week 4, from a patient treated with tofacitinib. Receptor source: a human donor with alopecia areata.

There are a few counts of this clone. The chain joins TRBV4-3 to TRBJ1-2; D is unclear. Germline V gene data show CDR1 as LGHNA and CDR2 as YSLEER. The V and J ends lost 0 bases and 4 bases respectively, with 9 bases between them. The CDR3 runs 14 residues. The CDR3 region has the DNA TGCGCCAGCAGCCAAGATTTACAGATCTATGGCTACACCTTC. Translation gives CASSQDLQIYGYTF.

In this sample, this clone turned up a few times. This rearrangement joins TRBV7-9 to TRBJ2-7; no definite D call. The length of the CDR3 is 11 residues. V lost 5 bases and J 5 bases, leaving 7 bases between the germline ends. Germline V CDR1 and CDR2: SEHNR, FQNEAQ (reference sequence). In DNA form, the CDR3 reads TGTGCCAGCAGCGCCTACGACGAGCAGTACTTC. This encodes CASSAYDEQYF. Based on the CDR3 plus reference TRBV7-9 and TRBJ2-7, the full variable domain is DTGVSQNPRHKITKRGQNVTFRCDPISEHNRLYWYRQTLGQGPEFLTYFQNEAQLEKSRLLSDRFSAERPKGSFSTLEIQRTEQGDSAMYLCASSAYDEQYFGPGTRLTVT.

This clone was observed a handful of times. The chain has TRBV6-5 and TRBJ2-3; D might be TRBD2 (6 bases). The CDR3 contains 14 residues. Germline values: CDR1 MNHEY, CDR2 SVGAGI. V shed 5 bases and J shed 7 bases, with 16 bases lying between them. CDR3 bases: TGTGCCAGCAGTGCAAACGGGGGAGTAAATACGCAGTATTTT. Protein product: CASSANGGVNTQYF.

This clone has just a few counts. The chain recombines TRBV5-1 with TRBJ2-5; D is tentatively TRBD1 or TRBD2 (5 bases each). Trimming left V 0 bases short and J 5 bases short, with 14 bases between. Germline V gene lookup returns CDR1 SGHRS and CDR2 YFSETQ. The CDR3 length is 15 residues. The CDR3 DNA is TGCGCCAGCAGCTTGGGGTCCGGGGCTAGCGAGACCCAGTACTTC. This gives the protein CASSLGSGASETQYF.

The V gene is TRBV5-1, the J gene TRBJ2-2, with D unclear. The CDR3 sequence is 14 residues long. Germline V gene data show CDR1 as SGHRS and CDR2 as YFSETQ. Deletions cut 0 bases from V and 6 bases from J, with 9 bases between. The CDR3 loop reads CASSLDPGSGELFF. The CDR3 bases are TGCGCCAGCAGCTTGGACCCCGGGTCCGGGGAGCTGTTTTTT.

This clone was counted only a few times. DNA of the CDR3: TGTGCCAGCCGATGGGACGTGGACGGGGAGCTGTTTTTT. Translating it yields CASRWDVDGELFF. The chain couples TRBV2 to TRBJ2-2; the D gene could be TRBD1 or TRBD2 (5 bases each). Per the germline V gene, CDR1 is SNHLY and CDR2 is FYNNEI. This CDR3 region has 13 residues. V lost 8 bases and J 7 bases, leaving 14 bases between the germline ends.

The chain carries TRBV7-2 and TRBJ2-5, with 7 bases that match TRBD2. Trimming removed 2 bases from V and 4 bases from J; junction bases left unmatched: 7. Germline V gene lookup returns CDR1 SGHTA and CDR2 FQGNSA. The CDR3 consists of 15 residues. CDR3 sequence reads: CASSLTNGRGETQYF. CDR3 bases: TGTGCCAGCAGCTTAACGAATGGGAGGGGAGAGACCCAGTACTTC.

The chain is built from TRBV30 and TRBJ2-7, with 11 nucleotides matching TRBD2. V trimming: 4 bases; J trimming: 3 bases; junction bases outside the gene matches: 5. The CDR3 loop spans 14 amino acids. The germline V gene has CDR1 GTSNPN and CDR2 SVGIG (reference sequence). The CDR3 spells CAWTASGRSYEQYF. In DNA, the CDR3 is TGTGCCTGGACAGCTAGCGGGAGGAGCTACGAGCAGTACTTC.

The V call is TRBV30, the J call TRBJ2-1; D is unclear. The germline V gene has CDR1 GTSNPN and CDR2 SVGIG (reference sequence). This CDR3 comprises 12 residues. Trimming took 2 bases from V and 5 from J, leaving 7 bases between them. The CDR3 reads CAWSPWDNEQFF. The DNA for the CDR3 is TGTGCCTGGAGTCCCTGGGACAATGAGCAGTTCTTC.

V is TRBV9 and J is TRBJ1-1; TRBD1 is a possible D gene (5 bases). Trimming took 1 base from V and 1 from J, leaving 14 bases between them. The CDR3 sequence is 16 residues long. Germline lookup yields CDR1 SGDLS and CDR2 YYNGEE. This CDR3 is CASSVSPGAANTEAFF. CDR3 coding DNA: TGTGCCAGCAGCGTATCCCCTGGGGCCGCGAACACTGAAGCTTTCTTT.

The rearrangement uses TRBV2 and TRBJ2-7, with TRBD2 matching over 7 bases. The CDR3 loop spans 21 amino acids. The junction had 26 bases not matched to a gene; V was cut back by 3 bases and J by 3 bases. Per the germline V gene, CDR1 is SNHLY and CDR2 is FYNNEI. For the CDR3, the DNA is TGTGCCAGCAGTGATAGGTCGGCGGGAGCCATTATCAGGGTTCTTCACTACGAGCAGTACTTC. Protein: CASSDRSAGAIIRVLHYEQYF.

This clone was seen more than once but under ten times. The chain uses TRBV10-3 and TRBJ1-6; D call uncertain. Germline CDR1 is ENHRY and CDR2 is SYGVKD. This CDR3 is built from 14 residues. V was clipped by 4 bases and J by 5 bases, with 9 bases between them. Here the CDR3 DNA reads TGTGCCATCAGTGCCGGGCAGGATAATTCACCCCTCCACTTT. Its protein is CAISAGQDNSPLHF.

The rearrangement joins TRBV5-1 to TRBJ1-1, with D hard to call. Looked up from germline, CDR1 is SGHRS and CDR2 is YFSETQ. The CDR3 has 14 amino acids. V was shortened by 0 bases and J by 8 bases, with 14 bases between the two germline ends. This CDR3 is CASSLAAVTDEAFF. CDR3 nucleotide sequence: TGCGCCAGCAGCTTGGCGGCAGTAACCGACGAAGCTTTCTTT.

The V gene is TRBV5-1, the J gene TRBJ2-7; D may match TRBD1 or TRBD2 (5 bases each). V lost 2 bases, J lost 2 bases, and 20 bases lay in between. Germline loops: CDR1 SGHRS, CDR2 YFSETQ. This CDR3 comprises 17 residues. The CDR3, as DNA: TGCGCCAGCAGCTTCCGGGGCGCTCCCCTGGCCCCCTACGAGCAGTACTTC. It codes for CASSFRGAPLAPYEQYF.

J is TRBJ2-5 and V is TRBV30; tentatively, D is TRBD1 (5 bases). The CDR3 contains 11 residues. The V gene lost 3 bases and the J gene lost 9 bases, with 11 bases spanning the gap. The germline CDR1 and CDR2 sequences are GTSNPN and SVGIG (reference sequence). CDR3 protein: CAWRQEQAQYF. CDR3 DNA sequence: TGTGCCTGGAGACAGGAACAGGCCCAGTACTTC.

The V and J genes are TRBV5-1 and TRBJ2-5; D is unresolved. Looked up from germline, CDR1 is SGHRS and CDR2 is YFSETQ. The CDR3 totals 16 residues. The V and J ends lost 1 base and 4 bases respectively, with 17 bases between them. The CDR3 region is CASSLSPGGTRETQYF. In nucleotides, the CDR3 is TGCGCCAGCAGCTTGTCTCCGGGTGGAACTCGAGAGACCCAGTACTTC.

Worth noting for this clone: Other nucleotide sequences in the sample specify the same CDR3. The chain couples TRBV7-2 to TRBJ2-5; either TRBD1 or TRBD2 may supply D (5 bases each). The ends were cut back, 1 base at V and 1 base at J, with 7 bases in the middle. The CDR3 spans 14 residues. Germline lookup yields CDR1 SGHTA and CDR2 FQGNSA. CDR3 in amino acids: CASSLVGAQETQYF. CDR3 nucleotides: TGTGCCAGCAGCTTAGTCGGGGCCCAAGAGACCCAGTACTTC.

This clone appeared a few times. The chain employs TRBV28 and TRBJ2-7; 10 positions agree with TRBD2. The germline CDR1 and CDR2 sequences are MDHEN and SYDVKM. Trimming at V came to 6 bases and at J to 1 base, leaving 3 bases not matched to a gene. The CDR3 contains 14 residues. This chain's CDR3 is CASRLAGESYEQYF. The CDR3 DNA follows: TGTGCCAGCAGGCTAGCGGGAGAGTCCTACGAGCAGTACTTC.